This T cell receptor (beta chain) emerged from a study of blood T cells in healthy people across ages. As regards this clonotype: What it binds is unknown.

Primed by a sample-barcoded 5' primer and a J-beta primer mix, a second PCR proceeded for 7 to 11 cycles. TCRdb redid the calling of the 5' RACE reads with MiXCR, one entry per CDR3 protein. This sample carries about 970,000 distinct CDR3 sequences, 51% of them seen once, and the ten largest clones take over 20%. Whole-study findings and limits: Among long-lived donors, naive CD4+ cells were more numerous and diversity higher than in aged donors. Estimates of diversity drawn from one million T cells were considered underestimates.

The total RNA that was extracted per sample amounted to at least 5 micrograms. This CDR3 has 17 amino acids. Between the trimmed V and J ends, which lost 5 bases and 8 bases, there was a span of 27 bases. From germline, CDR1 is SEHNR and CDR2 FQNEAQ (reference sequence). Sample: blood. This clonotype was sampled from a woman aged 55-69 years in good health. The rearrangement joins TRBV7-9 to TRBJ1-2; D not certain. The CDR3 nucleotides are TGTGCCAGCAGCCGCGACCTCGTAGGACGTCTTGACCGCGGCTACACCTTC. Translating it yields CASSRDLVGRLDRGYTF. The full variable domain, its missing parts supplied by reference TRBV7-9 and TRBJ1-2, is DTGVSQNPRHKITKRGQNVTFRCDPISEHNRLYWYRQTLGQGPEFLTYFQNEAQLEKSRLLSDRFSAERPKGSFSTLEIQRTEQGDSAMYLCASSRDLVGRLDRGYTFGSGTRLTVV.